This TCR beta chain was captured in a study of blood T cells in healthy people across ages. This clonotype was picked up a small number of times. The authors ran a second PCR of 7 to 11 cycles using a sample-barcoded 5' primer and a J-beta primer mix. TCRdb independently ran MiXCR on the 5' RACE reads; one entry per CDR3 protein. The data contain hundreds of thousands of distinct CDR3 sequences, around 68% of them singletons. Trimming shortened V by 3 bases and J by 3 bases, and 3 bases separated the two germline ends. Per the germline V gene, CDR1 is MNHNY and CDR2 is SVGAGI (reference sequence). The CDR3 sequence is 12 residues long.

This TCR was sampled from a man aged 30 to 45 in good health. What was sequenced was blood. The V and J genes are TRBV6-6 and TRBJ1-5; D unclear. CDR3 loop: CASSYINQPQHF. CDR3 nucleotides: TGTGCCAGCAGTTATATCAATCAGCCCCAGCATTTT.